This is a list of T cell receptor beta chains from one sample in a study of T cells in narcolepsy. Some clones are missing from TCRdb's copy, which holds only in-frame ones; the method was immunoSEQ multiplex PCR. The repertoire holds about 30,000 clones, roughly 80% seen once, with under 1.3% in the top ten. The source material was CD45RA- memory CD4+ T cells from PBMCs. The source is a human donor with narcolepsy. Both conserved end residues are part of each CDR3. Fields, in order: clone size, J gene, V gene, D gene, CDR3 length, CDR3 protein. D genes are given only for firm matches. Size values are once, few and many counts, or a class for expanded clones, and some rows have none.

size: .; J: TRBJ1-1; V: TRBV19; D: .; length: 13; CDR3: CASSIRQYTEAFF
size: .; J: TRBJ2-1; V: TRBV11-3; D: .; length: 16; CDR3: CASSLEGTSSYNEQFF
size: .; J: TRBJ2-7; V: TRBV5-1; D: .; length: 14; CDR3: CASSSGDGDHEQYF
size: .; J: TRBJ2-3; V: TRBV10-1; D: TRBD2; length: 15; CDR3: CASSETSGAPLTQYF
size: .; J: TRBJ1-1; V: TRBV2; D: .; length: 12; CDR3: CASSEGEVEAFF
size: once; J: TRBJ2-7; V: TRBV28; D: TRBD1; length: 13; CDR3: CASSGTAYYEQYF
size: once; J: TRBJ1-1; V: TRBV5-1; D: .; length: 13; CDR3: CASSRTTNTEAFF
size: .; J: TRBJ2-5; V: TRBV7-6; D: .; length: 14; CDR3: CASSLAQGLETQYF
size: .; J: TRBJ2-6; V: TRBV9; D: .; length: 16; CDR3: CASSVGRWSGANVLTF
size: .; J: TRBJ1-1; V: TRBV20-1; D: .; length: 11; CDR3: CSARDGFEAFF
size: .; J: TRBJ1-5; V: TRBV6-5; D: .; length: 14; CDR3: CASSKSRGNQPQHF